Following are 6 T cell receptor beta chains from one sample sequenced in a study of regulatory T cells in long-lasting Graves disease. CDR3-region Arm-PCR and iRepertoire HTBI primers produced the TCR beta libraries. TCRdb passed the multiplex PCR reads through MiXCR, listing each CDR3 protein once. The data show 420,000 or so distinct CDR3 sequences, roughly 15% seen once. Time point indicated: newly diagnosed GD, antithyroid drugs for less than 3 months. TCR sequences were obtained from RNA taken from PBMCs. The same sample was also studied in work on T cells in Graves' hyperthyroidism and ophthalmopathy.

Here the sequenced sample was peripheral blood mononuclear cells (PBMCs), taken at new diagnosis, from a patient treated with antithyroid drugs. The receptor set was obtained from a woman aged 18-29 years with Graves disease.

The table lists this clonotype with many counts. CDR3 in DNA: TGTGCCAGCAGCCTCCGGGACAGGGGCGCTGGGGCCAACGTCCTGACTTTC. Amino acids: CASSLRDRGAGANVLTF. The V call is TRBV5-5, the J call TRBJ2-6, with 10 bases identical to TRBD1. The junction had 6 bases not matched to a gene; V was cut back by 4 bases and J by 2 bases. This CDR3 comprises 17 residues. CDR1 and CDR2 (germline): SGHKS, YYEKEE (reference sequence).

This clonotype was seen at least ten times. V and J are TRBV6-1 and TRBJ1-3; D ambiguous. The CDR3 runs to 15 residues. The V gene lost 7 bases and the J gene lost 0 bases, with 13 bases spanning the gap. Germline V CDR1 and CDR2: MNHNS, SASEGT. As DNA, the CDR3 is TGTGCCAGCACCCCGCCCAGTGCCTCTGGAAACACCATATATTTT. Translation gives CASTPPSASGNTIYF.

This clonotype was seen ten or more times. The chain couples TRBV7-9 to TRBJ2-1, with D tentatively TRBD1 (6 bases). This CDR3 contains 14 residues. Germline V CDR1 and CDR2: SEHNR, FQNEAQ (reference sequence). Trimming stripped 3 bases from V and 4 bases from J, with 10 bases between. In nucleotides, the CDR3 is TGTGCCAGCAGCTTCCCGACAGGATACAATGAGCAGTTCTTC. Translation: CASSFPTGYNEQFF. The variable domain in full, completed from reference TRBV7-9 and TRBJ2-1, reads DTGVSQNPRHKITKRGQNVTFRCDPISEHNRLYWYRQTLGQGPEFLTYFQNEAQLEKSRLLSDRFSAERPKGSFSTLEIQRTEQGDSAMYLCASSFPTGYNEQFFGPGTRLTVL.

The sample holds many counts of this clonotype. The chain employs TRBV6-1 and TRBJ1-1; D is possibly TRBD1 (5 bases). V gave up 8 bases and J gave up 6 bases, with 25 bases separating them. Germline V CDR1 and CDR2: MNHNS, SASEGT. The CDR3 is 16 amino acids. The CDR3 loop is CASGKQAILESAEAFF. The CDR3 nucleotides are TGTGCCAGCGGCAAACAGGCTATACTGGAGAGCGCTGAAGCTTTCTTT.

This chain connects TRBV12-3 or TRBV12-4 to TRBJ2-5, with D hard to call. The length of the CDR3 is 11 residues. The V end lost 6 bases, the J end lost 5 bases, and 7 bases lay between the germline ends. CDR3 residues: CASSQYETQYF. CDR3 sequence (DNA): TGTGCCAGCAGCCAATACGAGACCCAGTACTTC.

Concerning this clonotype: Being one base from a much bigger clone, this may be a read error. The chain joins TRBV28 to TRBJ1-1; D is ambiguous. Germline V gene data show CDR1 as MDHEN and CDR2 as SYDVKM. Trimming pared 11 bases from V and 4 bases from J, leaving 14 bases between. This CDR3 has 12 residues. This CDR3 is CAGNEMSTEAFF. The CDR3 coding sequence is TGTGCCGGCAACGAAATGAGCACTGAAGCTTTCTTT.